The source of this TCR beta chain is a study of cytomegalovirus exposure and HLA in healthy donors. Overall study results and limits: A later analysis linked a missense variant in DCLRE1C to the trimming of TCR beta V and J genes. Per a prior analysis, the majority of TCR beta V segments were productive roughly 87% or roughly 30% of the time.

Amplification used 60 Vbeta primers and 13 Jbeta primers. Profiled with immunoSEQ multiplex PCR; TCRdb holds only in-frame clones, not every one. The repertoire table contains 45,000 to 50,000 clones. With regard to this clone: Its antigen remains unknown.

This CDR3 has 14 residues. Germline V CDR1 and CDR2: SNHLY, FYNNEI. Trimming pared 2 bases from V and 10 bases from J, leaving 17 bases between. The source material was PBMCs. The V and J genes are TRBV2 and TRBJ1-1; a possible D gene is TRBD1 (6 bases). The receptor's source is a male donor in good health and CMV-seronegative. CDR3 DNA sequence: TGTGCCAGCAGTGAAACAGGGAATATGGTGGGAGCTTTCTTT. It is translated as CASSETGNMVGAFF.